These 12 T cell receptor beta chains originate from one sample sequenced in a study of T cells in Graves' hyperthyroidism and ophthalmopathy. TCR beta CDR3 region amplification was performed from RNA transcripts. The HTBI primer set drove a first-round RT-PCR of the TCR CDR3. TCRdb passed the multiplex PCR reads through MiXCR, listing each CDR3 protein once. The data contain 550,000 to 700,000 distinct CDR3 sequences, more than 45% of them singletons. Sequenced: peripheral blood or thyroid tissue (not recorded which). These receptor sequences come from an adult woman with Graves' disease, either hyperthyroidism or ophthalmopathy (not recorded which).

This clonotype was picked up many times. The chain uses TRBV5-1 and TRBJ2-7; perhaps TRBD1 as D (6 bases). The CDR3 is made up of 14 amino acids. The V end was cut by 1 base, the J end by 6 bases, with 14 bases between. Germline V gene sequence: CDR1 SGHRS, CDR2 YFSETQ. The CDR3 DNA reads TGCGCCAGCAGCTTGCTGTCTGAAGGGGGCGAGCAGTACTTC. This gives the protein CASSLLSEGGEQYF.

This clonotype occurred many times. CDR3 loop: CATSRDRFQETQYF. Written as DNA, the CDR3 is TGTGCCACCAGCAGAGATCGGTTCCAGGAGACCCAGTACTTC. The J gene is TRBJ2-5, the V gene TRBV15; D remains ambiguous. Deletions cut 0 bases from V and 5 bases from J, with 10 bases between. Germline V CDR1 and CDR2: LNHNV, YYDKDF (reference sequence). The CDR3 totals 14 residues.

This chain joins TRBV2 and TRBJ1-5, with D uncertain. The CDR3 is 14 residues long. Germline V gene sequence: CDR1 SNHLY, CDR2 FYNNEI. The germline V and J ends were trimmed by 3 bases and 11 bases, with 17 bases remaining between them. CDR3 in amino acids: CASSDQIRQETQHF. The CDR3 region has the DNA TGTGCCAGCAGTGATCAGATACGACAAGAGACCCAGCATTTT.

This clonotype has ten or more counts. V is TRBV9 and J is TRBJ1-1; a possible D gene is TRBD1 (5 bases). The CDR3 is 14 amino acids. Trimming shortened V by 3 bases and J by 1 base, and 10 bases separated the two germline ends. Germline V lookup: CDR1 SGDLS, CDR2 YYNGEE. The CDR3 is CASSEGLRNTEAFF. As DNA, the CDR3 is TGTGCCAGCAGCGAGGGACTCAGGAACACTGAAGCTTTCTTT.

CDR3 sequence: CASSQIRTLSSYEQYF. In nucleotides, the CDR3 is TGTGCCAGCAGCCAGATTAGGACGTTGAGCTCCTACGAGCAGTACTTC. The chain has TRBV7-9 and TRBJ2-7; D is undetermined. The CDR3 length is 16 residues. Germline CDR1 is SEHNR and CDR2 is FQNEAQ (reference sequence). Trimming pared 5 bases from V and 0 bases from J, leaving 17 bases between.

This clonotype was detected ten times or more. The chain combines TRBV5-1 with TRBJ1-6, with D unclear. Trimming left V 0 bases short and J 10 bases short, with 8 bases between. The CDR3 has 13 residues. CDR1 and CDR2 from the germline V gene are SGHRS and YFSETQ. CDR3 sequence reads: CASSLAERSPLHF. Here the CDR3 DNA reads TGCGCCAGCAGCTTGGCCGAGCGGTCACCCCTCCACTTT.

The chain uses TRBV18 and TRBJ1-5, with D unclear. Looked up from germline, CDR1 is KGHSH and CDR2 is LQKENI. Deletions cut 1 base from V and 3 bases from J, with 7 bases between. The CDR3 is made up of 14 amino acids. Written as DNA, the CDR3 is TGTGCCAGCTCACCACAGGGTTACAATCAGCCCCAGCATTTT. Protein product: CASSPQGYNQPQHF. The full variable domain, rest sourced from reference TRBV18 and TRBJ1-5, is NAGVMQNPRHLVRRRGQEARLRCSPMKGHSHVYWYRQLPEEGLKFMVYLQKENIIDESGMPKERFSAEFPKEGPSILRIQQVVRGDSAAYFCASSPQGYNQPQHFGDGTRLSIL.

This clonotype was detected ten times or more. V is TRBV2 and J is TRBJ2-5; a possible D gene is TRBD2 (5 bases). This CDR3 has 15 amino acids. V was clipped by 2 bases and J by 4 bases, with 14 bases between them. Germline V gives CDR1 SNHLY, CDR2 FYNNEI. The DNA of the CDR3 is TGTGCCAGCAGTGAACTGAGGGATCGGGGAGAGACCCAGTACTTC. Translating it yields CASSELRDRGETQYF.

The rearrangement joins TRBV9 to TRBJ2-5; D not certain. The end of the DNA aligns better with TRBJ2-1, so the J call may be wrong. Germline V CDR1 and CDR2: SGDLS, YYNGEE. This CDR3 comprises 12 residues. For the CDR3, the DNA is TGTGCCAGCAGCGTAGGGGGTTATGAGCAGTTCTTC. Protein sequence: CASSVGGYEQFF.

This clonotype has a count of ten or more. This chain connects TRBV7-3 to TRBJ1-1; weak D call: TRBD1 (6 bases). In germline, CDR1 is SGHTA, CDR2 FQGTGA. This CDR3 is 14 amino acids long. Trimming took off 5 bases at V and 5 bases at J, with 15 bases between the two ends. CDR3 coding DNA: TGTGCCAGCAGCCCGTCGAGGGGGGAGACTGAAGCTTTCTTT. Protein sequence: CASSPSRGETEAFF.

This chain uses TRBV6-2 or TRBV6-3 with TRBJ1-6; D is ambiguous. Germline lookup yields CDR1 MNHEY and CDR2 SVGEGT. V shed 7 bases and J shed 7 bases, with 11 bases lying between them. The length of the CDR3 is 13 residues. This CDR3 is CASNNEANSPLHF. CDR3 bases: TGTGCCAGCAACAACGAGGCAAATTCACCCCTCCACTTT.

This chain connects TRBV20-1 to TRBJ2-7; TRBD2 agrees at 8 bases. The CDR3 runs to 14 residues. The ends lost 0 bases at V and 4 bases at J; junction bases unmatched: 5. Germline lookup yields CDR1 DFQATT and CDR2 SNEGSKA (reference sequence). CDR3 sequence: CSAREGSGKYEQYF. The CDR3 nucleotides read TGCAGTGCTAGAGAAGGTAGCGGGAAGTACGAGCAGTACTTC.